The rows below give T cell receptor beta chains drawn from one sample of a study of T cell responses to AZD1222 COVID-19 vaccine. Method: immunoSEQ multiplex PCR; TCRdb's copy keeps in-frame clones and lacks some. This table has over 55,000 clones, 84% appearing once. Sample: peripheral blood, taken on day 0 of AZD1222 vaccination. The source is an adult in good health. CDR3s include the opening cysteine and the closing phenylalanine or tryptophan. The D gene is left open where the match is weak. Expanded clones get a size class; other rows say once, few or many, or leave the size out.

v_gene	j_gene	d_gene	len	abundance	CDR3aa	CDR3nt
TRBV9	TRBJ1-2	NA	14	few	CASSVAEEIYGYTF	TGTGCCAGCAGCGTAGCTGAAGAAATCTATGGCTACACCTTC
TRBV27	TRBJ2-3	NA	13	NA	CASSLRGTDTQYF	TGTGCCAGCAGTTTACGGGGCACAGATACGCAGTATTTT
TRBV9	TRBJ2-7	TRBD1	15	NA	CASSVGGQGKHEQYF	TGTGCCAGCAGCGTAGGAGGACAGGGTAAGCACGAGCAGTACTTC
TRBV2	TRBJ2-3	NA	14	NA	CASSENLSADTQYF	TGTGCCAGCAGTGAAAACTTGAGCGCAGATACGCAGTATTTT
TRBV20-1	TRBJ1-2	NA	11	few	CSARPFDGYTF	TGCAGTGCTAGACCCTTCGATGGCTACACCTTC
TRBV7-2	TRBJ1-5	TRBD1	15	NA	CASSLRTGSGQPQHF	TGTGCCAGCAGCTTAAGGACAGGGTCTGGGCAGCCCCAGCATTTT
TRBV5-1	TRBJ1-2	NA	14	NA	CASSLTSMSRDYTF	TGCGCCAGCAGCTTGACTAGTATGTCGAGGGACTACACCTTC
TRBV10-1	TRBJ1-2	NA	14	once	CASIREGRNYGYTF	TGCGCCTCCATTAGAGAGGGGCGGAACTATGGCTACACCTTC
TRBV3-1/TRBV3-2	TRBJ1-6	NA	15	NA	CASSIDRGLDSPLHF	TGTGCCAGCTCAATCGATAGGGGGTTGGATTCACCCCTCCACTTT
TRBV12-3/TRBV12-4	TRBJ2-3	NA	11	NA	CASSLGFFEYF	TGTGCCAGCAGTTTGGGCTTTTTCGAGTATTTT
TRBV19	TRBJ1-1	NA	16	NA	CASSIDPGGSNTEAFF	TGTGCCAGTAGTATAGACCCAGGTGGGTCGAACACTGAAGCTTTCTTT
TRBV21-1	TRBJ1-6	NA	15	NA	CASSSDSSYNSPLHF	TGTGCCAGCAGCAGCGACAGCTCCTATAATTCACCCCTCCACTTT
TRBV12-3/TRBV12-4	TRBJ2-7	NA	12	NA	CASSLSWYEQYF	TGTGCCAGCAGCCTTAGCTGGTACGAGCAGTACTTC
TRBV30	TRBJ2-3	NA	13	NA	CAWTQNPTDTQYF	TGTGCCTGGACACAGAACCCCACAGATACGCAGTATTTT
TRBV6-5	TRBJ2-1	NA	16	NA	CASSYSGSVGLDEQFF	TGTGCCAGCAGTTACTCGGGTAGCGTAGGTTTGGATGAGCAGTTCTTC
TRBV10-3	TRBJ2-4	NA	15	NA	CAISESTQGKNIQYF	TGTGCCATCAGTGAGTCGACTCAGGGAAAAAACATTCAGTACTTC
TRBV5-1	TRBJ2-5	NA	14	few	CASSLGVDVGTQYF	TGCGCCAGCAGCTTGGGGGTAGATGTAGGGACCCAGTACTTC
TRBV7-6	TRBJ1-6	NA	12	once	CASSGGSNTLHF	TGTGCCAGCTCCGGGGGGAGTAATACCCTCCACTTT
TRBV7-2	TRBJ1-6	NA	16	NA	CASSARQSSYNSPLHF	TGTGCCAGCAGCGCCCGACAGAGCTCCTATAATTCACCCCTCCACTTT
TRBV28	TRBJ2-2	TRBD1	16	NA	CASSALGQTKTGELFF	TGTGCCAGCAGTGCCCTGGGACAGACCAAAACCGGGGAGCTGTTTTTT
TRBV11-2	TRBJ2-2	NA	15	NA	CASSLRGTDTGELFF	TGTGCCAGCAGCTTAAGGGGGACTGACACCGGGGAGCTGTTTTTT
TRBV24-1	TRBJ1-5	TRBD1	15	medium-sized	CATSQGTVSNQPQHF	TGTGCCACCAGCCAAGGGACAGTTAGCAATCAGCCCCAGCATTTT
TRBV6-5	TRBJ1-6	NA	15	once	CASRTGGSYNSPLHF	TGTGCCAGCCGAACCGGGGGCTCCTATAATTCACCCCTCCACTTT
TRBV3-1/TRBV3-2	TRBJ1-4	NA	15	NA	CASSQGAQGWEKLFF	TGTGCCAGCAGCCAAGGGGCCCAGGGTTGGGAAAAACTGTTTTTT
TRBV19	TRBJ1-5	NA	14	NA	CASRTADSNQPQHF	TGTGCCAGTCGGACAGCGGATAGCAATCAGCCCCAGCATTTT
TRBV2	TRBJ2-5	TRBD2	13	NA	CASRESLAGTQYF	TGTGCCAGCAGAGAAAGCTTAGCGGGGACCCAGTACTTC
TRBV7-2	TRBJ2-2	TRBD2	15	NA	CASSLSGTNTGELFF	TGTGCCAGCAGCTTAAGCGGGACTAACACCGGGGAGCTGTTTTTT
TRBV7-6	TRBJ2-2	NA	15	NA	CASGLRALGFGELFF	TGTGCCAGCGGTCTCAGGGCACTAGGTTTCGGGGAGCTGTTTTTT
TRBV5-6	TRBJ2-7	NA	16	NA	CASSPGVAGVVYEQYF	TGTGCCAGCAGCCCTGGAGTGGCAGGGGTAGTGTACGAGCAGTACTTC
TRBV5-1	TRBJ2-1	NA	18	NA	CASSLASGGPSSYNEQFF	TGCGCCAGCAGCTTGGCCTCCGGGGGGCCGAGCTCCTACAATGAGCAGTTCTTC
TRBV6-2/TRBV6-3	TRBJ2-7	NA	13	NA	CASSFTGHYEQYF	TGTGCCAGCAGTTTTACGGGCCACTACGAGCAGTACTTC
TRBV11-2	TRBJ2-1	NA	15	NA	CASSLVRHSYNEQFF	TGTGCCAGCAGCTTAGTCAGACACTCCTACAATGAGCAGTTCTTC
TRBV20-1	TRBJ1-6	NA	14	NA	CSASAWGYNSPLHF	TGCAGTGCTAGTGCCTGGGGCTATAATTCACCCCTCCACTTT
TRBV28	TRBJ1-1	TRBD1	13	NA	CASSAPGQLEAFF	TGTGCCAGCAGTGCCCCGGGACAGCTGGAAGCTTTCTTT
TRBV10-1	TRBJ1-4	NA	13	NA	CASSGPAAEKLFF	TGCGCCAGCAGTGGCCCAGCAGCTGAAAAACTGTTTTTT
TRBV7-2	TRBJ2-6	NA	17	NA	CASSLYRESPGANVLTF	TGTGCCAGCAGCTTGTACAGGGAATCGCCCGGGGCCAACGTCCTGACTTTC
TRBV2	TRBJ2-2	NA	16	once	CASSGWRQGNTGELFF	TGTGCCAGCAGTGGTTGGCGGCAGGGTAACACCGGGGAGCTGTTTTTT
TRBV7-9	TRBJ1-2	NA	10	NA	CASSPRGYTF	TGTGCCAGCAGCCCCCGGGGCTACACCTTC
TRBV6-6	TRBJ2-7	NA	15	NA	CASSYSQVGIYEQYF	TGTGCCAGCAGTTACTCTCAGGTGGGGATATACGAGCAGTACTTC
TRBV6-5	TRBJ2-7	NA	13	few	CASKWGHSYEQYF	TGTGCCAGCAAGTGGGGACACTCCTACGAGCAGTACTTC
TRBV12-5	TRBJ2-7	NA	13	NA	CASGGVISYEQYF	TGTGCTAGTGGAGGGGTAATCTCCTACGAGCAGTACTTC
TRBV4-1	TRBJ2-7	NA	14	NA	CASSPQAVIYAQYF	TGCGCCAGCAGCCCCCAAGCGGTAATCTACGCGCAGTACTTC
TRBV11-3	TRBJ2-7	NA	14	NA	CASSPRDDSYEQYF	TGTGCCAGCAGCCCCCGGGACGACTCCTACGAGCAGTACTTC
TRBV11-3	TRBJ2-2	NA	12	NA	CASSPNTGELFF	TGTGCCAGCAGCCCAAACACCGGGGAGCTGTTTTTT
TRBV7-8	TRBJ2-3	NA	15	NA	CASSLVAMGTDTQYF	TGTGCCAGCAGCTTAGTTGCGATGGGAACAGATACGCAGTATTTT
TRBV25-1	TRBJ1-1	TRBD1	11	NA	CACRQGYEAFF	TGTGCCTGCAGACAGGGCTATGAAGCTTTCTTT
TRBV29-1	TRBJ2-1	NA	14	NA	CSVEKGRQGNEQFF	TGCAGCGTTGAAAAGGGCCGGCAGGGCAATGAGCAGTTCTTC
TRBV2	TRBJ1-2	NA	15	NA	CASSESLGDIYGYTF	TGTGCCAGCAGTGAATCGCTGGGAGACATCTATGGCTACACCTTC
TRBV6-2/TRBV6-3	TRBJ1-5	NA	15	NA	CASSPLTRGMEPQHF	TGTGCCAGCAGTCCCCTTACACGGGGTATGGAGCCCCAGCATTTT
TRBV12-2	TRBJ1-4	NA	15	NA	CASRPFRQGNEKLFF	TGTGCAAGTCGCCCCTTTCGACAGGGGAACGAAAAACTGTTTTTT
TRBV3-1/TRBV3-2	TRBJ1-1	TRBD1	13	NA	CASSRQGQTEAFF	TGTGCCAGCAGCCGACAGGGTCAGACGGAAGCTTTCTTT
TRBV2	TRBJ1-2	NA	13	few	CASRDLGARGYTF	TGTGCCAGCAGGGACCTGGGGGCTCGGGGCTACACCTTC
TRBV7-2	TRBJ2-4	NA	14	NA	CASSLDFGGNIQYF	TGTGCCAGCAGCTTAGATTTCGGGGGCAACATTCAGTACTTC
TRBV5-1	TRBJ2-2	NA	15	few	CASSLIPPNTGELFF	TGCGCCAGCAGCTTGATCCCGCCGAACACCGGGGAGCTGTTTTTT